Detailed here is one T cell receptor beta chain. What antigen it recognizes has not been identified. Base qualities are not recorded, but no much larger clone differs from it by a single base. The data stem from a study of T cell responses to AZD1222 COVID-19 vaccine (dated by TCRdb to the early 2020s). Some background on the complete study: Because spike-specific TCR depth and breadth did not differ between the two schedules, AZD1222 recipients who got a second dose at roughly 4 weeks were pooled with those who got a second dose at roughly 12 weeks. Trial participants were enrolled into age subgroups of 18-55, 56-69 and 70-plus years, which contained around 150, 29 and 61 TCR-sequenced participants, respectively. A total of 233 trial participants underwent TCR sequencing, of whom around 200 received two doses of AZD1222 and approximately 25 received two doses of the MenACWY control vaccine.

The CDR3 regions of human TCRbeta chains were analyzed by immunosequencing. Under the source paper's analysis protocol: TCRs in the repertoires were matched against a reference library of SARS-CoV-2-specific TCRs that had been generated with the MIRA antigen-specificity platform. Breadth was defined as the fraction of unique TCRs that were SARS-CoV-2-associated, and depth was defined as the fraction of total T cells that were SARS-CoV-2-associated. Using the MIRA data, each spike-specific TCR was assigned both to the spike region to which the TCR was reactive and to a CD4 or CD8 class. Log10-transformed breadth and depth values were compared by one-way ANOVA with Sidak's multiple comparisons tests. TCRdb obtained this table from immuneACCESS and retained in-frame rearrangements with V and J assigned. These tables miss some clones; where compared with another copy, unresolved V genes account for less than half of the shortfall, and the remainder is unexplained. V, J and clone size are those of that table, while D and trimming were read from the DNA. This sample gives some 190,000 clones in total; more than 80% of them show up just once. The ten largest make up 6% to 8% of the sample.

Points the paper makes about the study in general: In the small 56-69-year group, the increase in depth fell short of significance, most likely because of low power. After two AZD1222 doses, both the breadth and the depth of spike-specific TCRs were significantly higher than at day 0 and than in MenACWY recipients. The whole spike protein was spanned by vaccine-associated CD4 TCRs, and dominant responses were seen in regions 160-218 and 743-854. Participants were mostly white British and included more females than males, and it was suggested by the authors that clonal diversity may have been underestimated. Conclusions about previously exposed vaccinees are limited because only six or seven AZD1222 recipients were SARS-CoV-2 seropositive at baseline. Reportedly, close to half of the unique spike-specific TCRs recognized epitopes lying outside the regions that are mutated in the B.1.351 and B.1.1.7 variants. Because no samples from the day 14 peak response were available, repertoires could be characterized only after the peak T cell response.

Explained via the paper, the time point label denotes: baseline before first vaccination. The vaccinee samples were drawn from two UK trials, COV001 and COV002, one of which was a single-blind randomized controlled phase 2/3 trial testing AZD1222 (ChAdOx1 nCoV-19) in healthy adults. For TCRbeta chain sequencing, PBMC samples from trial participants were taken at day 0 and at day 28 after the second dose. The sequence came from an adult in good health. Here the sequenced sample was peripheral blood, taken on day 0 of AZD1222 vaccination.

This receptor carries the CDR3 CASSQDRGRTGYGYTF. The DNA sequence is as follows: TGCGCCAGCAGCCAAGACAGGGGGCGCACGGGATATGGCTACACCTTC. Recombination joined TRBV4-3 with TRBJ1-2, with 8 bases in between that match TRBD1. CDR1 and CDR2 are read off the germline V gene as LGHNA and YSLEER. Spanning cysteine to phenylalanine, the CDR3 consists of 16 amino acids. Kept here is only the CDR3 DNA, which spans 48 bases and is read in frame from base 1. At the junction V is shortened by 0 bases and J by 5 bases; bases outside the gene matches: 8.